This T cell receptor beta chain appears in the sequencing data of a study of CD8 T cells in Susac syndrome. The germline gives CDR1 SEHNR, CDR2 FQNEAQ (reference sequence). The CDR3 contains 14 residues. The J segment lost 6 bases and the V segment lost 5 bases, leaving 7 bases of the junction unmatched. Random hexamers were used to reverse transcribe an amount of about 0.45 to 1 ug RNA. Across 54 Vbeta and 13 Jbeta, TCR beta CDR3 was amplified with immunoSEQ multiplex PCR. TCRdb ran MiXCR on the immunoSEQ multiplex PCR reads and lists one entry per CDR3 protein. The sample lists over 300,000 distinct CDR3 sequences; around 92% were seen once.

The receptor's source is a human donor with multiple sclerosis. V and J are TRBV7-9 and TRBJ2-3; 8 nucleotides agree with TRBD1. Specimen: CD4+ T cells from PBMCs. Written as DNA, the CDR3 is TGTGCCAGCAGCCAGGGGGCTCCATCCGATACGCAGTATTTT. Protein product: CASSQGAPSDTQYF.